This passage covers 22 T cell receptor beta chains from one sample sequenced in a study of blood T cells in healthy people across ages. PCR was performed a second time for roughly 7 to 12 cycles using a sample-barcoded 5' primer and a J-beta primer mix. TCRdb fed the 5' RACE reads into MiXCR, producing one record per CDR3 protein. This sample has hundreds of thousands of distinct CDR3 sequences, with more than 25% found just once. The sequencing sample was made of blood. These receptors all come from a woman over 75 in good health.

This clonotype was seen ten or more times. This chain uses TRBV20-1 with TRBJ1-5, with TRBD1 as a possible D gene (6 bases). Looked up from germline, CDR1 is DFQATT and CDR2 is SNEGSKA (reference sequence). This CDR3 is 13 amino acids long. V was clipped by 3 bases and J by 11 bases, with 17 bases between them. The CDR3 DNA follows: TGCAGTGCTAGTGTACAGGGTCTGCCAGCCCAGCATTTT. Amino acids: CSASVQGLPAQHF.

This clonotype was counted a few times. V is TRBV7-9 and J is TRBJ2-5; the D is unclear. The ends were cut back, 1 base at V and 4 bases at J, with 10 bases in the middle. The CDR3 is 14 residues long. CDR1 and CDR2 from the germline V gene are SEHNR and FQNEAQ (reference sequence). CDR3 protein: CASSLGSGPETQYF. The DNA for the CDR3 is TGTGCCAGCAGCTTAGGTTCCGGGCCAGAGACCCAGTACTTC.

This clonotype showed up just once. The chain employs TRBV10-3 and TRBJ2-5, with a possible D match to TRBD2 (6 bases). V gave up 5 bases and J gave up 2 bases, with 24 bases separating them. Germline assignment: CDR1 ENHRY and CDR2 SYGVKD. This CDR3 region has 18 residues. CDR3: CAISPRPLGGIGQETQYF. The CDR3 DNA follows: TGTGCCATCAGTCCTCGTCCCCTGGGCGGGATAGGGCAAGAGACCCAGTACTTC.

This clonotype was seen at least ten times. The gene calls are TRBV12-3 or TRBV12-4 and TRBJ2-7, with D possibly being TRBD1 or TRBD2 (5 bases each). Between the trimmed V and J ends, which lost 5 bases and 12 bases, there was a span of 14 bases. This CDR3 is 11 amino acids long. CDR3 sequence reads: CASSPGRRRYF. CDR3 nucleotides: TGTGCCAGCAGTCCGGGACGTCGGAGGTACTTC.

There are many counts of this clonotype. The V call is TRBV6-2 or TRBV6-3, the J call TRBJ2-1, with 12 positions matching TRBD2. Per the germline V gene, CDR1 is MNHEY and CDR2 is SVGEGT. The V gene end was trimmed by 0 bases and the J gene end by 3 bases; junction bases not matched to a gene: 0. CDR3 length equals 16 residues. CDR3 residues: CASSYSTSGGYNEQFF. The CDR3 nucleotides read TGTGCCAGCAGTTACTCGACTAGCGGGGGCTACAATGAGCAGTTCTTC.

This clonotype was seen only a few times. A much larger clonotype is one base distant, so this may be a read error. The chain employs TRBV7-2 and TRBJ2-1; 9 bases map to TRBD2. CDR1 and CDR2 from the germline V gene are SGHTA and FQGNSA. The length of the CDR3 is 16 residues. CDR3 nucleotide sequence: TGTGCCGGCAGCTCCCGGCGGGGGGGCCTCTACAATGAGCAGTTCTTC. Amino acid sequence: CAGSSRRGGLYNEQFF.

The chain couples TRBV2 to TRBJ1-2, with TRBD1 identical over 8 bases. Per the germline V gene, CDR1 is SNHLY and CDR2 is FYNNEI. The CDR3 is 12 residues long. V lost 9 bases and J lost 11; bases outside the gene matches: 11. This CDR3 is CARKGTGLAYTF. The CDR3, as DNA: TGTGCCAGGAAGGGGACAGGACTGGCTTACACCTTC.

The chain has TRBV12-5 and TRBJ2-7, with 9 positions matching TRBD1. Germline CDR1 reads LGHNT; CDR2 reads FRNRAP. This CDR3 spans 11 amino acids. The CDR3 region has the DNA TGTGCACACAGGGGGCAGGACGAGCAGTACTTC. Encoded protein: CAHRGQDEQYF.

The chain employs TRBV5-1 and TRBJ2-4; 11 bases are a match to TRBD2. The CDR3 is 16 amino acids. V trimming: 1 base; J trimming: 0 bases; junction bases outside the gene matches: 0. Germline V gene sequence: CDR1 SGHRS, CDR2 YFSETQ. CDR3 nucleotides: TGCGCCAGCAGCTTGACTAGCGGGGGAGCCAAAAACATTCAGTACTTC. This translates into CASSLTSGGAKNIQYF.

In regard to this clonotype: This may come from a read error, since a much larger clone is one base off. The rearrangement joins TRBV6-2 or TRBV6-3 to TRBJ2-5; 7 nucleotides agree with TRBD2. The CDR3 totals 14 residues. The V and J ends lost 2 bases and 9 bases, in that order; junction bases with no gene match: 9. Per the germline V gene, CDR1 is MNHEY and CDR2 is SVGEGT. CDR3 sequence: CASSYGSGGKAQYF. CDR3 nucleotides: TGTGCCAGCAGTTACGGTTCGGGGGGAAAGGCCCAGTACTTC.

The chain uses TRBV2 and TRBJ2-2; D ambiguous. CDR3 length equals 12 residues. Germline values: CDR1 SNHLY, CDR2 FYNNEI. V lost 5 bases and J lost 6, with 7 bases in between. The CDR3 DNA reads TGTGCCAGCAGTTTAGGATCCGGGGAGCTGTTTTTT. Its protein is CASSLGSGELFF.

This clonotype was seen only a few times. J is TRBJ1-2 and V is TRBV5-6; TRBD1 might be the D (5 bases). Trimming stripped 5 bases from V and 4 bases from J, with 12 bases between. The CDR3 is 13 amino acids. CDR1 is SGHDT and CDR2 is YYEEEE in the germline V gene. The CDR3 sequence: CASSKTAGYGYTF. The DNA of the CDR3 is TGTGCCAGCAGTAAGACAGCGGGCTATGGCTACACCTTC.

About this clonotype: The junction differs from germline at one of its ends, possibly a read error. In nucleotides, the CDR3 is TGCAGTGCCAAACAGGGAACCTCTGGAAACACCACATATTTT. Translating gives CSAKQGTSGNTTYF. The chain recombines TRBV20-1 with TRBJ1-3; TRBD1 might be the D (6 bases). This CDR3 region has 14 residues. Germline V gene sequence: CDR1 DFQATT, CDR2 SNEGSKA (reference sequence).

The chain combines TRBV11-2 with TRBJ2-2; D gene unclear. The CDR3 spans 11 residues. Germline V gene lookup returns CDR1 SGHAT and CDR2 FQNNGV. Trimming stripped 2 bases from V and 7 bases from J, with 2 bases between. CDR3 region: CASSLLGELFF. For the CDR3, the DNA is TGTGCCAGCAGCTTACTCGGGGAGCTGTTTTTT.

A few counts support this clonotype. A much bigger clone sits one base away, suggesting this may be a read error. The chain combines TRBV11-2 with TRBJ2-1, with TRBD1 matching over 10 bases. The CDR3 consists of 15 residues. Germline-derived CDR1 and CDR2 are SGHAT and FQNNGV. This chain's CDR3 is CVSSQGQGTYNEQFF. The CDR3 nucleotides are TGTGTCAGCAGCCAGGGACAGGGGACCTACAATGAGCAGTTCTTC.

This clonotype was recorded a few times. This may be a read error, as it is one base from a much larger clone. CDR3 bases: TGCGCCAGCAGCTTGACGCACATACAAGAGACCCAGTTCTTC. Encoded protein: CASSLTHIQETQFF. The rearrangement uses TRBV5-1 and TRBJ2-5; D not certain. The DNA end is more similar to TRBJ2-1, so the J call may be wrong. CDR1 is SGHRS and CDR2 is YFSETQ in the germline V gene. The CDR3 covers 14 residues.

The count of this clonotype is one. The V and J genes are TRBV21-1 and TRBJ2-5; the table names TRBD2, a call not compared with the DNA. TRBV21-1 counts as a pseudogene. The CDR3 runs 16 residues. CDR3 coding DNA: TGTGCCGGCAGCCTAGGGACTAGCGGGGATCAAGAGACCCAGTACTTC. Translation gives CAGSLGTSGDQETQYF.

The chain employs TRBV20-1 and TRBJ2-5; 11 nucleotides line up with TRBD2. Looked up from germline, CDR1 is DFQATT and CDR2 is SNEGSKA (reference sequence). The CDR3 has 16 amino acids. V dropped 5 bases and J dropped 11; count of bases not matched to a gene: 19. CDR3 sequence (DNA): TGCAGTGCTCCCGTTTTAGCGGGGGGGACAGAAAATGAGCAGTACTTC. Encoded protein: CSAPVLAGGTENEQYF.

This clonotype was seen a few times. Relative to the germline gene, one junction end is altered; a read error may explain this. The chain combines TRBV7-2 with TRBJ1-2; D unclear. CDR1 and CDR2 (germline): SGHTA, FQGNSA. The length of the CDR3 is 15 residues. CDR3 coding DNA: TGTGCCAGCAGCTATCCAGGCCGGCCTAACTGTGGCTACACCTTC. It encodes CASSYPGRPNCGYTF.

This clonotype was counted between two and nine times. The gene calls are TRBV2 and TRBJ1-4; D is possibly TRBD1 (6 bases). The CDR3 consists of 13 residues. CDR1 is SNHLY and CDR2 is FYNNEI in the germline V gene. Between the trimmed V and J ends, which lost 8 bases and 5 bases, there was a span of 12 bases. CDR3: CASRGTRNEKLFF. The CDR3 DNA sequence: TGTGCCAGCCGGGGGACAAGGAATGAAAAACTGTTTTTT.

V gene TRBV7-3 combines with J gene TRBJ1-1; 7 positions match TRBD1. Per germline, CDR1 SGHTA and CDR2 FQGTGA. The CDR3 sequence is 15 residues long. V shed 5 bases and J 4 bases; nucleotides not matched to a gene: 10. The CDR3 is CASSLQGGAGTEAFF. The CDR3 DNA is TGTGCCAGCAGCCTACAAGGGGGCGCGGGCACTGAAGCTTTCTTT.

Points on this clonotype: The junction differs from germline at one of its ends, possibly a read error. The rearrangement links TRBV6-2 or TRBV6-3 to TRBJ1-1; D is perhaps TRBD1 (5 bases). CDR1 MNHEY and CDR2 SVGEGT come from the germline V gene. This CDR3 is 14 amino acids long. The CDR3 DNA is TGTGCCAGCGGTTATGCAGGGAGGAACACTGAAGCTTTCTTT. Its protein is CASGYAGRNTEAFF.